The 10 T cell receptor beta chains presented below share a single source sample, sequenced in a study of human T cells and chemical hapten exposure. Time point given: patch test 1, 2 weeks after DPC sensitization. The treatment is: therapeutic diphenylcyclopropenone sensitization with weekly scalp DPC. One entry per CDR3 protein results from TCRdb running MiXCR on the RACE reads. Of under 200,000 distinct CDR3 sequences listed, about 14% are singletons. The specimen was whole blood, collected in connection with sensitization to the hapten diphenylcyclopropenone (DPC). The origin of the receptors is a woman aged 25 to 45 with alopecia areata. Some clones in this sample may be carry-over from other donors' samples.

This clonotype was observed a few times. The J gene is TRBJ2-3, the V gene TRBV5-4, with 7 bases lining up with TRBD2. Trimming removed 4 bases from V and 0 bases from J; junction bases left unmatched: 11. This CDR3 comprises 17 residues. Germline-derived CDR1 and CDR2 are SGHNT and YYREEE (reference sequence). The CDR3 DNA sequence: TGTGCCAGCAGCCGGGCCGGTTGGGGGGGAAGCACAGATACGCAGTATTTT. Amino acids: CASSRAGWGGSTDTQYF.

This clonotype was picked up a small number of times. The chain combines TRBV12-3 or TRBV12-4 with TRBJ2-1; 10 bases agree with TRBD1. Trimming removed 6 bases from V and 8 bases from J; junction bases left unmatched: 7. The CDR3 is 14 amino acids. The CDR3 protein is CASRTGTGVDEQFF. CDR3 sequence (DNA): TGTGCCAGCAGAACCGGGACAGGGGTGGATGAGCAGTTCTTC.

The chain links TRBV7-2 to TRBJ1-2, with no clear D. The CDR3 has 14 residues. The germline gives CDR1 SGHTA, CDR2 FQGNSA. V lost 5 bases and J 4 bases, leaving 14 bases between the germline ends. CDR3 DNA sequence: TGTGCCAGCAGCCTAGATCAGGTCCGCTATGGCTACACCTTC. Translation: CASSLDQVRYGYTF.

The chain has TRBV19 and TRBJ1-5; 12 bases line up with TRBD1. CDR1 and CDR2 from the germline V gene are LNHDA and SQIVND (reference sequence). This CDR3 region has 16 residues. J lost 7 bases, V lost 2 bases, and 6 bases had no gene match. The CDR3 bases are TGTGCCAGTAGTATACCGGGACAGGGGGCCCGGCAGCCCCAGCATTTT. It codes for CASSIPGQGARQPQHF. The entire variable domain, with the rest obtained from reference TRBV19 and TRBJ1-5, is as follows: DGGITQSPKYLFRKEGQNVTLSCEQNLNHDAMYWYRQDPGQGLRLIYYSQIVNDFQKGDIAEGYSVSREKKESFPLTVTSAQKNPTAFYLCASSIPGQGARQPQHFGDGTRLSIL.

This clonotype has just a few counts. V usage is TRBV6-5 and J usage is TRBJ1-3, with TRBD1 matching 8 bases. With 0 bases clipped from V and 0 bases from J, the junction kept 4 bases outside the gene matches. CDR3 length: 17 residues. Germline loops: CDR1 MNHEY, CDR2 SVGAGI. The CDR3 DNA sequence: TGTGCCAGCAGTTACTCGGGACAGGCCAACTCTGGAAACACCATATATTTT. It is translated as CASSYSGQANSGNTIYF.

This chain links TRBV4-2 with TRBJ1-5; 7 nucleotides align to TRBD1. Germline lookup yields CDR1 LGHNA and CDR2 YNFKEQ. This CDR3 comprises 16 residues. The ends lost 0 bases at V and 6 bases at J; junction bases unmatched: 8. CDR3 bases: TGTGCCAGCAGCCAAGACTATCAGGGGGTTAGTCAGCCCCAGCATTTT. Protein sequence: CASSQDYQGVSQPQHF.

In its sample, this clonotype was seen a few times. The rearrangement uses TRBV11-2 and TRBJ1-4; D is unclear. Trimming pared 1 base from V and 8 bases from J, leaving 8 bases between. Looked up from germline, CDR1 is SGHAT and CDR2 is FQNNGV. This CDR3 region has 13 residues. Here the CDR3 DNA reads TGTGCCAGCAGCTTAGTATCCAGGGAAAAACTGTTTTTT. Translated, it gives CASSLVSREKLFF.

This clonotype was detected a few times. The CDR3: CSASPSPANTEAFF. The CDR3 bases are TGCAGTGCTAGCCCCAGTCCCGCGAACACTGAAGCTTTCTTT. The chain is built from TRBV20-1 and TRBJ1-1; D gene uncertain. Deletions cut 3 bases from V and 1 base from J, with 12 bases between. The CDR3 extends over 14 amino acids. Germline V gene data show CDR1 as DFQATT and CDR2 as SNEGSKA (reference sequence).

The chain uses TRBV6-2 or TRBV6-3 and TRBJ1-6; D unresolved. CDR3 length: 13 amino acids. CDR1 and CDR2 from the germline V gene are MNHEY and SVGEGT. Trimming shortened V by 2 bases and J by 7 bases, and 6 bases separated the two germline ends. The DNA of the CDR3 is TGTGCCAGCAGTTACGTCGGGAATTCACCCCTCCACTTT. Translated, it gives CASSYVGNSPLHF.

The chain's CDR3 is CSVGPGTGNDNEQFF. The CDR3 DNA follows: TGCAGCGTTGGTCCCGGGACAGGGAATGATAATGAGCAGTTCTTC. V usage is TRBV29-1 and J usage is TRBJ2-1, with 9 bases that match TRBD1. V gave up 4 bases and J gave up 7 bases; unmatched junction bases: 11. In germline, CDR1 is SQVTM, CDR2 ANQGSEA. The CDR3 contains 15 residues.